The 27 T cell receptor beta chains below all came from one sample that was sequenced in a study of blood T cell repertoires in COVID-19. Sequenced by immunoSEQ multiplex PCR; TCRdb stores in-frame clones only, minus some. This sample yields approximately 82,000 clones, of which around nine tenths are seen a single time; approximately 15% belongs to the top ten. Sequenced input: peripheral blood. The receptors derive from a man aged 70-80 years with active or convalescent COVID-19.

There are a few counts of this clone. V usage is TRBV27 and J usage is TRBJ1-2, with a weak D call TRBD1 (5 bases). V was trimmed by 5 bases and J by 8 bases, leaving 15 bases between them. This CDR3 spans 13 amino acids. The germline V gene encodes CDR1 MNHEY and CDR2 SMNVEV (reference sequence). The CDR3 is CASSSPPRGGYTF. CDR3 sequence (DNA): TGTGCCAGCAGTAGTCCTCCCCGGGGGGGCTACACCTTC.

The CDR3 bases are TGTGCCAGCAGACGACAGCACAATCAGCCCCAGCATTTT. It encodes CASRRQHNQPQHF. The chain combines TRBV6-5 with TRBJ1-5; possibly TRBD1 for D (5 bases). Germline CDR1 MNHEY, CDR2 SVGAGI. The CDR3 contains 13 residues. Trimming shortened V by 6 bases and J by 3 bases, and 9 bases separated the two germline ends.

This chain connects TRBV7-9 to TRBJ1-3, with TRBD1 matching over 8 bases. The CDR3 is made up of 14 amino acids. With V trimmed by 6 bases and J by 4 bases, 5 bases remained unmatched. CDR1 is SEHNR, CDR2 FQNEAQ, per germline (reference sequence). The CDR3 DNA reads as TGTGCCAGCAGGGGGACAGGCGAGGGAAACACCATATATTTT. Encoded protein: CASRGTGEGNTIYF.

This chain joins TRBV19 and TRBJ1-5; D unclear. The germline V gene has CDR1 LNHDA and CDR2 SQIVND (reference sequence). There are 16 residues in the CDR3. Trimming left V 8 bases short and J 4 bases short, with 21 bases between. This chain's CDR3 is CASAYAADLLNQPQHF. CDR3 nucleotide sequence: TGTGCCAGTGCCTACGCGGCAGACCTACTGAATCAGCCCCAGCATTTT.

V and J are TRBV7-9 and TRBJ1-2; possible D gene TRBD1, 5 bases. This CDR3 spans 13 amino acids. Germline values: CDR1 SEHNR, CDR2 FQNEAQ (reference sequence). Trimming left V 6 bases short and J 6 bases short, with 14 bases between. The CDR3 spells CASSSDSLNGYTF. CDR3 DNA sequence: TGTGCCAGCAGTTCCGACAGCCTAAATGGCTACACCTTC.

V usage is TRBV3-1 (or the pseudogene TRBV3-2) and J usage is TRBJ2-1; 7 bases agree with TRBD1. CDR1 and CDR2 (germline): LGHDT, YNNKEL (reference sequence). The CDR3 runs to 14 residues. V was pared by 6 bases and J by 9 bases, with 11 bases of the junction left unmatched. DNA of the CDR3: TGTGCCAGCAGTTTCTCCGGGACAGCCAGTGAGCAGTTCTTC. Protein product: CASSFSGTASEQFF.

J is TRBJ1-4 and V is TRBV29-1; 7 nucleotides match TRBD1. Per the germline V gene, CDR1 is SQVTM and CDR2 is ANQGSEA. This CDR3 comprises 13 residues. V was clipped by 4 bases and J by 7 bases; unmatched bases: 6. The DNA for the CDR3 is TGCAGCGTTGGTGGACAGGCCCCTGAAAAACTGTTTTTT. The encoded protein is CSVGGQAPEKLFF.

The chain combines TRBV21-1 with TRBJ1-2; the D call TRBD1 from the table was never checked on the DNA. TRBV21-1 is termed a pseudogene. This CDR3 has 15 residues. In nucleotides, the CDR3 is TGTGCCAGCCCCTTCTCTACGGGACAGCTATATGGCTACACCTTC. This translates into CASPFSTGQLYGYTF.

The V call is TRBV3-1 (or the pseudogene TRBV3-2), the J call TRBJ1-3, with TRBD1 as a possible D gene (6 bases). Germline V gene lookup returns CDR1 LGHDT and CDR2 YNNKEL (reference sequence). With 0 bases removed from V and 2 bases from J, the gap between germline ends came to 8 bases. This CDR3 comprises 15 residues. CDR3 in DNA: TGTGCCAGCAGCCAAGAAGGGGGTGCTGGAAACACCATATATTTT. This codes for CASSQEGGAGNTIYF.

This chain links TRBV27 with TRBJ1-6; 9 nucleotides match TRBD1. The V gene end was trimmed by 4 bases and the J gene end by 7 bases; junction bases not matched to a gene: 5. The CDR3 has 15 amino acids. Germline loops: CDR1 MNHEY, CDR2 SMNVEV (reference sequence). As DNA, the CDR3 is TGTGCCAGCAGTTCCGGGACAGGGAACAATTCACCCCTCCACTTT. It codes for CASSSGTGNNSPLHF.

The rearrangement joins TRBV7-9 to TRBJ1-2; a weak D match, TRBD1 (5 bases). The CDR3 totals 14 residues. Germline CDR1 reads SEHNR; CDR2 reads FQNEAQ (reference sequence). V lost 1 base and J lost 4, with 10 bases in between. The CDR3 nucleotides read TGTGCCAGCAGCTTAGAGGGACTGATCTATGGCTACACCTTC. This sequence encodes CASSLEGLIYGYTF.

The chain carries TRBV28 and TRBJ2-7; 7 bases line up with TRBD1. The V gene's germline CDR1 is MDHEN and CDR2 SYDVKM. The junction had 13 bases not matched to a gene; V was cut back by 5 bases and J by 3 bases. CDR3 length: 16 amino acids. CDR3 residues: CASSHTRDRPDYEQYF. DNA of the CDR3: TGTGCCAGCAGTCATACCCGGGACAGACCCGACTACGAGCAGTACTTC.

CDR3 nucleotides: TGTGCCAGCAGTGGTAGAACTAGCGGGAGGTTCCAAGAGACCCAGTACTTC. As protein: CASSGRTSGRFQETQYF. The chain recombines TRBV6-1 with TRBJ2-5; 12 bases match TRBD2. V lost 4 bases to trimming and J lost 1 base; unmatched junction nucleotides: 7. The CDR3 contains 17 residues. From germline, CDR1 is MNHNS and CDR2 SASEGT.

V gene TRBV3-1 (or the pseudogene TRBV3-2) combines with J gene TRBJ1-5; no clear D. Per germline, CDR1 LGHDT and CDR2 YNNKEL (reference sequence). Trimming removed 2 bases from V and 0 bases from J, with 8 bases in between. CDR3 size: 15 residues. CDR3 sequence reads: CASSQSPNSNQPQHF. The CDR3 region has the DNA TGTGCCAGCAGCCAAAGCCCCAATAGCAATCAGCCCCAGCATTTT.

The chain is built from TRBV4-3 and TRBJ2-1; TRBD2 matches 11 bases. This CDR3 region has 16 residues. J lost 5 bases, V lost 3 bases, and 6 bases had no gene match. CDR1 LGHNA and CDR2 YSLEER come from the germline V gene. CDR3 sequence reads: CASSQISGRVNNEQFF. The CDR3 nucleotides read TGCGCCAGCAGCCAGATTAGCGGGAGGGTCAACAATGAGCAGTTCTTC.

The chain employs TRBV27 and TRBJ2-2; no clear D gene. The V end lost 3 bases, the J end lost 4 bases, and 6 bases lay between the germline ends. Germline CDR1 is MNHEY and CDR2 is SMNVEV (reference sequence). The CDR3 is 13 residues long. The CDR3: CASSFLSTGELFF. DNA for the CDR3: TGTGCCAGCAGTTTTCTGTCCACCGGGGAGCTGTTTTTT.

The chain uses TRBV19 and TRBJ1-1; the D gene is possibly TRBD1 (6 bases). Germline lookup yields CDR1 LNHDA and CDR2 SQIVND (reference sequence). This CDR3 comprises 14 residues. V was trimmed by 3 bases and J by 9 bases, leaving 17 bases between them. CDR3 residues: CASSIPTGPGQAFF. Written as DNA, the CDR3 is TGTGCCAGTAGTATCCCCACAGGGCCCGGACAAGCTTTCTTT.

The rearrangement links TRBV3-1 (or the pseudogene TRBV3-2) to TRBJ2-5, with 7 bases that match TRBD2. Germline V gene sequence: CDR1 LGHDT, CDR2 YNNKEL (reference sequence). The junction had 14 bases not matched to a gene; V was cut back by 6 bases and J by 4 bases. The CDR3 length is 16 residues. CDR3 loop: CASRSTPAGGGETQYF. The CDR3 nucleotides read TGTGCCAGCAGGTCAACCCCAGCGGGCGGGGGAGAGACCCAGTACTTC.

The DNA for the CDR3 is TGCGCCAGCAGCGGGACAGGGACATACGAGCAGTACTTC. Translating it yields CASSGTGTYEQYF. The rearrangement links TRBV5-1 to TRBJ2-7; 9 positions agree with TRBD1. With V trimmed by 4 bases and J by 4 bases, 3 bases remained unmatched. The CDR3 contains 13 residues. CDR1 is SGHRS, CDR2 YFSETQ, per germline.

The chain is built from TRBV3-1 (or the pseudogene TRBV3-2) and TRBJ1-2; 7 nucleotides align to TRBD1. V lost 2 bases, J lost 6 bases, and 3 bases stayed unmatched. CDR3 length equals 13 residues. The germline CDR1 and CDR2 sequences are LGHDT and YNNKEL (reference sequence). CDR3 nucleotide sequence: TGTGCCAGCAGCCAATTGACAGGGCATGGCTACACCTTC. Translating gives CASSQLTGHGYTF.

The chain is built from TRBV28 and TRBJ1-5, with 8 bases fitting TRBD1. Germline CDR1 reads MDHEN; CDR2 reads SYDVKM. This CDR3 spans 15 amino acids. The trim removed 6 bases at V and 2 bases at J, leaving 6 bases unmatched. The DNA of the CDR3 is TGTGCCAGCAGCACGACAGGGGTGGGCAATCAGCCCCAGCATTTT. Encoded protein: CASSTTGVGNQPQHF.

V gene TRBV30 combines with J gene TRBJ2-3; the D gene is possibly TRBD1 (6 bases). CDR3 length: 15 amino acids. V gave up 3 bases and J gave up 1 base, with 14 bases separating them. Per germline, CDR1 GTSNPN and CDR2 SVGIG (reference sequence). The CDR3 region is CAWRADRYGTDTQYF. In nucleotides, the CDR3 is TGTGCCTGGAGAGCCGACAGGTATGGCACAGATACGCAGTATTTT.

In its sample, this clone was seen once. The rearrangement joins TRBV7-2 to TRBJ1-2; D unclear. The CDR3 covers 13 residues. The V end lost 5 bases, the J end lost 3 bases, and 10 bases lay between the germline ends. CDR1 SGHTA and CDR2 FQGNSA come from the germline V gene. DNA for the CDR3: TGTGCCAGCAGCGCCAGATTTGACTATGGCTACACCTTC. Amino acid sequence: CASSARFDYGYTF.

The gene calls are TRBV25-1 and TRBJ2-5; unclear D gene. Per the germline V gene, CDR1 is MGHDK and CDR2 is SYGVNS. The CDR3 covers 11 residues. The CDR3 protein is CATERLETQYF. The CDR3 DNA follows: TGTGCAACCGAGAGGCTCGAGACCCAGTACTTC.

This clone has a single count. The chain couples TRBV3-1 (or the pseudogene TRBV3-2) to TRBJ1-5; D gene unclear. This CDR3 comprises 13 residues. The V end lost 1 base, the J end lost 7 bases, and 8 bases lay between the germline ends. Germline CDR1 reads LGHDT; CDR2 reads YNNKEL (reference sequence). The CDR3 loop is CASSQGVSQPQHF. The CDR3 region has the DNA TGTGCCAGCAGCCAAGGAGTGTCCCAGCCCCAGCATTTT.

CDR3 loop: CASSPRLAGGSSYNEQFF. The CDR3 DNA reads as TGTGCCAGCAGTCCGAGACTAGCGGGAGGGTCCTCCTACAATGAGCAGTTCTTC. The chain has TRBV11-2 and TRBJ2-1, with TRBD2 identical over 14 bases. After removal of 6 bases from V and 0 bases from J, the junction contained 7 bases not matched to a gene. CDR1 and CDR2 from the germline V gene are SGHAT and FQNNGV. The CDR3 totals 18 residues.

This clone was observed many times. The rearrangement uses TRBV19 and TRBJ2-7, with a possible D match to TRBD2 (6 bases). Trimming left V 6 bases short and J 2 bases short, with 17 bases between. The germline V gene has CDR1 LNHDA and CDR2 SQIVND (reference sequence). The CDR3 loop spans 15 amino acids. CDR3 sequence (DNA): TGTGCCAGTAGCTCCCCGTTCGGGGGAGCCTACGAGCAGTACTTC. Translated: CASSSPFGGAYEQYF.